The present T cell receptor (beta chain) was sequenced within a study of spatial heterogeneity in lung cancer. For the study at large: Donation came from some 73 patients with untreated early-stage non-small cell lung cancer. Recurrence of disease was the collection point for some blood samples; median time to first recurrence was less than 400 days.

In the library, each TCR cDNA molecule bore its own unique molecular identifier. TCRdb independently ran MiXCR on the 5' RACE reads; one entry per CDR3 protein. The sample has 9,500 to 10,000 distinct CDR3 sequences; around 3.9% are singletons. This clonotype was observed many times. Its antigen is unidentified. Being off target in a library aimed at alpha chains, this beta chain has a size of little meaning. V lost 3 bases to trimming and J lost 3 bases, with 9 bases between them. CDR1 ENHRY and CDR2 SYGVKD come from the germline V gene. The CDR3 length is 13 residues. Notes on the study in general: Ubiquitous expanded tumor TCRs showed up in blood more at resection than follow-up.

Time point specified: blood taken at disease recurrence. In each case, whole RNA from tumor, nontumor lung or frozen PBMC was sequenced unsorted. The receptor comes from a female donor with early-stage non-small cell lung cancer. The sequencing here drew on PBMCs, taken at recurrence. The J gene is TRBJ2-7, the V gene TRBV10-3, with D possibly matching TRBD2 (5 bases). CDR3 bases: TGTGCCATCAGTGAACGGGCGGGCTACGAGCAGTACTTC. Translation gives CAISERAGYEQYF.